This entry lists 4 T cell receptor beta chains sequenced from one sample in a study of T cell responses to AZD1222 COVID-19 vaccine. Method: immunoSEQ multiplex PCR; TCRdb's copy keeps in-frame clones and lacks some. The data show roughly 200,000 clones, just under 95% seen once. This sample comprised peripheral blood, obtained 28 days after the second dose of the MenACWY control vaccine. These receptors originate from an adult who received the MenACWY meningococcal vaccine as a control.

This chain uses TRBV15 with TRBJ2-5; 7 bases map to TRBD2. Germline CDR1 is LNHNV and CDR2 is YYDKDF (reference sequence). Trimming at V came to 2 bases and at J to 1 base, leaving 4 bases not matched to a gene. The CDR3 consists of 15 residues. This CDR3 is CATSRSGTTQETQYF. CDR3 sequence (DNA): TGTGCCACCAGCAGATCCGGGACTACCCAAGAGACCCAGTACTTC. Using reference TRBV15 and TRBJ2-5 for the parts outside the CDR3, the full variable domain is DAMVIQNPRYQVTQFGKPVTLSCSQTLNHNVMYWYQQKSSQAPKLLFHYYDKDFNNEADTPDNFQSRRPNTSFCFLDIRSPGLGDTAMYLCATSRSGTTQETQYFGPGTRLLVL.

The chain joins TRBV20-1 to TRBJ1-2; no definite D call. This CDR3 has 11 amino acids. Trimming stripped 3 bases from V and 4 bases from J, with 6 bases between. Germline CDR1 DFQATT, CDR2 SNEGSKA (reference sequence). Here the CDR3 reads CSASYGYGYTF. CDR3 bases: TGCAGTGCTAGTTACGGCTATGGCTACACCTTC.

The chain couples TRBV7-9 to TRBJ1-4; D may be TRBD1 (5 bases). CDR3 size: 13 residues. The V end lost 4 bases, the J end lost 7 bases, and 10 bases lay between the germline ends. The germline CDR1 and CDR2 sequences are SEHNR and FQNEAQ (reference sequence). In DNA, the CDR3 is TGTGCCAGCAGCTCGGGGCTTAGTGAAAAACTGTTTTTT. Amino acid sequence: CASSSGLSEKLFF.

The chain employs TRBV12-3 or TRBV12-4 and TRBJ1-4; D remains unclear. The CDR3 is 13 amino acids. The V gene lost 3 bases and the J gene lost 13 bases, with 15 bases spanning the gap. The CDR3 coding sequence is TGTGCCAGCAGTTTCAGGAGCGCCGGGAGACTGTTTTTT. This gives the protein CASSFRSAGRLFF.